Listed below are T cell receptor beta chains from one sample, sequenced in a study of blood T cell repertoires in COVID-19. Sequencing used immunoSEQ multiplex PCR; TCRdb keeps in-frame clones, though not all of them. The sample holds about 270,000 clones; roughly 90% are singletons and the top ten take approximately 2.7%. What was sequenced was PBMCs or T cells enriched from blood (not recorded which). The receptors come from a man in his forties who had been exposed to COVID-19. Both conserved end residues are part of each CDR3. Each record gives: V gene, clone size, D gene, J gene, CDR3 protein, CDR3 DNA. D genes are given only for firm matches. Rows give clone size only sometimes, using once, few, many, or a class for an expanded clone.

TRBV27	.	.	TRBJ1-6	CASSLEREPANSPLHF	TGTGCCAGCAGTTTAGAAAGGGAGCCGGCGAATTCACCCCTCCACTTT
TRBV4-3	.	.	TRBJ2-4	CASSQDSPPEAIQYF	TGCGCCAGCAGCCAAGATAGTCCCCCTGAGGCCATTCAGTACTTC
TRBV24-1	once	TRBD2	TRBJ2-5	CATSDLSAGEGETQYF	TGTGCCACCAGTGATTTATCGGCCGGGGAGGGGGAGACCCAGTACTTC
TRBV5-6	.	.	TRBJ2-3	CASSSSAGSTDTQYF	TGTGCCAGCAGCTCGAGTGCGGGGAGCACAGATACGCAGTATTTT
TRBV2	once	.	TRBJ2-5	CASSDPNSQTPQETQYF	TGTGCCAGCAGTGACCCCAACAGCCAAACACCTCAAGAGACCCAGTACTTC
TRBV28	.	.	TRBJ2-3	CASSSRRSVSGRDTQYF	TGTGCCAGCAGTTCCCGACGATCGGTGTCTGGGAGGGATACGCAGTATTTT
TRBV4-1	.	.	TRBJ1-2	CASSQDRDTNYGYTF	TGCGCCAGCAGCCAAGATAGGGACACTAACTATGGCTACACCTTC
TRBV5-1	.	.	TRBJ2-5	CASSPGLYQETQYF	TGCGCCAGCAGCCCGGGACTGTACCAAGAGACCCAGTACTTC
TRBV2	.	TRBD2	TRBJ2-5	CASSVIEAGAETQYF	TGTGCCAGCAGTGTTATTGAAGCGGGAGCAGAGACCCAGTACTTC
TRBV15	.	TRBD1	TRBJ2-7	CATSSRDSEQYF	TGTGCCACCAGCTCTAGGGACAGCGAGCAGTACTTC
TRBV4-1	once	TRBD1	TRBJ1-2	CASSQVSRGRGYGYTF	TGCGCCAGCAGCCAAGTTAGTAGGGGGCGCGGCTATGGCTACACCTTC
TRBV7-3	.	.	TRBJ2-1	CASSLRPGHQFF	TGTGCCAGCAGCCTAAGACCGGGACATCAGTTCTTC
TRBV10-1	once	TRBD2	TRBJ2-5	CASASGNQETQYF	TGCGCCAGCGCAAGCGGGAACCAAGAGACCCAGTACTTC
TRBV5-1	many	TRBD1	TRBJ2-1	CASSPEQGARSDEQFF	TGCGCCAGCAGCCCCGAACAGGGGGCTAGGAGCGATGAGCAGTTCTTC
TRBV5-1	.	.	TRBJ1-1	CASSLVSGNTEAFF	TGCGCCAGCAGCTTGGTATCGGGGAACACTGAAGCTTTCTTT
TRBV4-1	.	.	TRBJ2-1	CASSLTRTGLGYNEQFF	TGCGCCAGCAGCCTGACCCGAACAGGGCTCGGCTACAATGAGCAGTTCTTC
TRBV19	.	.	TRBJ2-7	CASSTRASHYEQYF	TGTGCCAGTAGTACCAGGGCGTCCCACTACGAGCAGTACTTC
TRBV30	.	TRBD1	TRBJ1-6	CAWSVQGYDSPLHF	TGTGCCTGGAGTGTACAGGGGTATGATTCACCCCTCCACTTT
TRBV7-9	.	TRBD1	TRBJ1-3	CASSSGTAGNTIYF	TGTGCCAGCAGCTCAGGGACAGCTGGAAACACCATATATTTT
TRBV7-9	.	.	TRBJ1-1	CASSFQDVTEAFF	TGTGCCAGCAGCTTTCAGGATGTCACTGAAGCTTTCTTT
TRBV7-9	.	TRBD1	TRBJ1-2	CASTGTGGLYGYTF	TGTGCCAGCACCGGGACAGGGGGACTCTATGGCTACACCTTC
TRBV2	.	.	TRBJ1-3	CASSGTAPGNTIYF	TGTGCCAGCAGTGGGACAGCCCCTGGAAACACCATATATTTT
TRBV4-3	.	.	TRBJ2-2	CASSRVSGGSGELFF	TGCGCCAGCAGCCGGGTTTCCGGGGGTTCCGGGGAGCTGTTTTTT
TRBV28	.	TRBD1	TRBJ1-2	CASSLDAGTGGSDGYTF	TGTGCCAGCAGTTTAGATGCCGGGACAGGGGGTTCGGATGGCTACACCTTC
TRBV28	.	TRBD2	TRBJ2-1	CASSRTSGDSPHEQFF	TGTGCCAGCAGCCGAACTAGCGGGGATTCCCCCCATGAGCAGTTCTTC
TRBV11-2	.	.	TRBJ2-7	CASSQAGGYEQYF	TGTGCCAGCAGCCAAGCCGGGGGCTACGAGCAGTACTTC
TRBV25-1	.	TRBD2	TRBJ2-1	CASTAMGSGAYNEQFF	TGTGCCAGCACCGCGATGGGTAGCGGGGCATACAATGAGCAGTTCTTC
TRBV4-1	.	.	TRBJ2-7	CASSQDNSYEQYF	TGCGCCAGCAGCCAAGATAACTCCTACGAGCAGTACTTC
TRBV18	.	.	TRBJ2-6	CASSPLGSTFSGANVLTF	TGTGCCAGCTCACCCCTGGGCAGTACCTTCTCTGGGGCCAACGTCCTGACTTTC
TRBV7-9	few	.	TRBJ2-5	CASGRGRQETQYF	TGTGCCAGCGGAAGAGGGAGGCAAGAGACCCAGTACTTC
TRBV25-1	.	.	TRBJ1-6	CASSESAGIGSPLHF	TGTGCCAGCAGTGAATCCGCGGGGATAGGTTCACCCCTCCACTTT
TRBV19	.	TRBD1	TRBJ2-7	CASSLQGQGAYEQYF	TGTGCCAGTAGCCTACAGGGACAGGGAGCCTACGAGCAGTACTTC
TRBV6-5	.	.	TRBJ2-7	CASSPGSYEQYF	TGTGCCAGCAGCCCAGGGTCCTACGAGCAGTACTTC
TRBV6-1	.	TRBD2	TRBJ2-7	CASSEALRGDGYEQYF	TGTGCCAGCAGTGAAGCGCTTCGGGGGGACGGGTACGAGCAGTACTTC
TRBV11-2	.	TRBD1	TRBJ2-7	CASSLRTGALEQYF	TGTGCCAGCAGCTTAAGGACAGGGGCCCTCGAGCAGTACTTC
TRBV15	.	TRBD2	TRBJ2-2	CATSSLAGLRGYPGELFF	TGTGCCACCAGCTCGTTAGCGGGACTCCGCGGGTACCCCGGGGAGCTGTTTTTT
TRBV5-4	.	TRBD2	TRBJ2-2	CASSSGLADTGELFF	TGTGCCAGCAGCTCAGGACTAGCGGACACCGGGGAGCTGTTTTTT
TRBV7-3	.	.	TRBJ2-1	CASSTTGPLGDEQFF	TGTGCCAGCAGCACTACAGGGCCCCTTGGCGATGAGCAGTTCTTC
TRBV28	.	TRBD2	TRBJ2-7	CATIAGGSYEQYF	TGTGCCACCATAGCGGGAGGGAGCTACGAGCAGTACTTC
TRBV9	.	.	TRBJ1-4	CASSVGGAREKLFF	TGTGCCAGCAGCGTGGGAGGGGCTCGTGAAAAACTGTTTTTT
TRBV11-3	.	TRBD2	TRBJ2-2	CASSSGLAGGPSNTGELFF	TGTGCCAGCAGCTCCGGACTAGCGGGAGGGCCCTCGAACACCGGGGAGCTGTTTTTT
TRBV19	.	.	TRBJ1-5	CASSPLSGREGQPQHF	TGTGCCAGTAGTCCTCTTTCCGGCAGGGAGGGTCAGCCCCAGCATTTT
TRBV7-3	.	TRBD1	TRBJ2-1	CASSPGQGKGQFF	TGTGCCAGCAGCCCTGGACAGGGTAAAGGGCAGTTCTTC
TRBV7-9	.	.	TRBJ1-1	CASSPLWGGLSAFF	TGTGCCAGCAGCCCCCTCTGGGGGGGCTTGTCAGCTTTCTTT
TRBV6-2/TRBV6-3	few	.	TRBJ2-7	CASSHRVGLSYEQYF	TGTGCCAGCAGTCACAGGGTAGGCCTATCCTACGAGCAGTACTTC
TRBV29-1	.	.	TRBJ2-4	CSVEKDSFIQYF	TGCAGCGTTGAAAAAGACAGTTTCATTCAGTACTTC
TRBV27	.	TRBD1	TRBJ1-4	CASSGHRGLGEKLFF	TGTGCCAGCAGTGGCCACAGGGGGCTTGGCGAAAAACTGTTTTTT
TRBV27	once	.	TRBJ1-6	CASSLADPNSPLHF	TGTGCCAGCAGTTTGGCCGATCCAAATTCACCCCTCCACTTT
TRBV5-1	.	TRBD1	TRBJ2-2	CASSLGQGVAGELFF	TGCGCCAGCAGCCTAGGACAGGGTGTCGCCGGGGAGCTGTTTTTT
TRBV11-2	.	.	TRBJ1-6	CASSFISVNNSPLHF	TGTGCCAGCAGTTTTATATCGGTGAATAATTCACCCCTCCACTTT
TRBV23-1	.	.	TRBJ2-6	CASSQSVSGAGANVLTF	TGCGCCAGCAGTCAATCAGTATCAGGGGCTGGGGCCAACGTCCTGACTTTC